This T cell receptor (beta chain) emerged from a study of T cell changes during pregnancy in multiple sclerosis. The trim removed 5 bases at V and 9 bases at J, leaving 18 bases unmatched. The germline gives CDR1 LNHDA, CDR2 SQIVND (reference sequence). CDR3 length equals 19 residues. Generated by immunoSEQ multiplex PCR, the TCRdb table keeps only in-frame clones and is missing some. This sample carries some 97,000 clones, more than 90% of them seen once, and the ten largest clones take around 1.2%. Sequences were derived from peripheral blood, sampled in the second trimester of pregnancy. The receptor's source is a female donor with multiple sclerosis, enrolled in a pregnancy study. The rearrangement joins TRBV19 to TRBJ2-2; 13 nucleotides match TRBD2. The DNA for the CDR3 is TGTGCCAGTAGTTCAGAAGCTGGACTAGCGGGAGTAGTAACGAGGGAGCTGTTTTTT. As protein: CASSSEAGLAGVVTRELFF.